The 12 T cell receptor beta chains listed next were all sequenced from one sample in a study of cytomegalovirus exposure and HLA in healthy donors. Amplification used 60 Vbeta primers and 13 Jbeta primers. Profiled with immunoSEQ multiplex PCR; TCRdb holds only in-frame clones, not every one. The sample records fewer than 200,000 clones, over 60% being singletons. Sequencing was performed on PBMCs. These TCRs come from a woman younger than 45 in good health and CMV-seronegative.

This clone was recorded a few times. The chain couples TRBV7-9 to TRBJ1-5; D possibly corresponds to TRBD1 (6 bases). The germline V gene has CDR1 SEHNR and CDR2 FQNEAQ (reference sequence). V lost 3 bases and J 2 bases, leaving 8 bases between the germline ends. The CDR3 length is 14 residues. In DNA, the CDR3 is TGTGCCAGCAGCTTTGCAGGGGGCAATCAGCCCCAGCATTTT. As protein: CASSFAGGNQPQHF.

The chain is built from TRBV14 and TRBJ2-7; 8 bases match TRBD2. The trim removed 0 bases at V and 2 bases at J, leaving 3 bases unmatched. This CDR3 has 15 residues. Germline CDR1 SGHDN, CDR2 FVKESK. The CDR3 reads CASSQDRGGTYEQYF. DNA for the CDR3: TGTGCCAGCAGCCAAGATCGGGGGGGAACCTACGAGCAGTACTTC.

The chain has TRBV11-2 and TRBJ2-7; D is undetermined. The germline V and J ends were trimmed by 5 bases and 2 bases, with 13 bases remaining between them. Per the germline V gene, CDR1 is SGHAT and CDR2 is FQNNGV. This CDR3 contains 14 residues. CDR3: CASSPLLRPYEQYF. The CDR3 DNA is TGTGCCAGCAGCCCACTTTTGCGGCCCTACGAGCAGTACTTC.

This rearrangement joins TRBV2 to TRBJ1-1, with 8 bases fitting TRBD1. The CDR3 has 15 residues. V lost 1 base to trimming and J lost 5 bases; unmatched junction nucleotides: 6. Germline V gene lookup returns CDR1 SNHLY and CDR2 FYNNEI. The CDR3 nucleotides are TGTGCCAGCAGTGAAGAAACAGGGGGTCTTACTGAAGCTTTCTTT. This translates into CASSEETGGLTEAFF.

The CDR3 loop is CASSPLIAGGYEQYF. CDR3 in DNA: TGTGCCAGCTCACCACTTATAGCGGGGGGATACGAGCAGTACTTC. The V and J genes are TRBV18 and TRBJ2-7; 10 nucleotides match TRBD2. The V segment lost 1 base and the J segment 4 bases; nucleotides outside the gene matches: 4. The CDR3 consists of 15 residues. The germline V gene has CDR1 KGHSH and CDR2 LQKENI.

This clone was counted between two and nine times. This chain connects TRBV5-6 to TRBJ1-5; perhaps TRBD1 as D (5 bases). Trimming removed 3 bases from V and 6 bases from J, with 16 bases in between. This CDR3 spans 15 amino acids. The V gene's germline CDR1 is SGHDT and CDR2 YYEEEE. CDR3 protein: CASSSGRVIGQPQHF. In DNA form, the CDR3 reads TGTGCCAGCAGCTCGGGCAGGGTAATCGGTCAGCCCCAGCATTTT.

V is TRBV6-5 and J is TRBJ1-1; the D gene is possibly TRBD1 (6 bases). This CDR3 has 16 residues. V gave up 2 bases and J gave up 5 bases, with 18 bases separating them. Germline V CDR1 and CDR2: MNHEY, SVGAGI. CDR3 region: CASSYPVTGGITEAFF. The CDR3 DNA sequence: TGTGCCAGCAGTTACCCGGTGACAGGAGGAATTACTGAAGCTTTCTTT.

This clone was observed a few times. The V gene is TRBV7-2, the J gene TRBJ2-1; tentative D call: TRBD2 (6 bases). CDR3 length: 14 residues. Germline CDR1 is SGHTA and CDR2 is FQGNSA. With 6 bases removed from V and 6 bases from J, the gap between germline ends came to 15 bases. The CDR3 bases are TGTGCCAGCAGTTCGGACCTAGCGAGCAATGAGCAGTTCTTC. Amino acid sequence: CASSSDLASNEQFF.

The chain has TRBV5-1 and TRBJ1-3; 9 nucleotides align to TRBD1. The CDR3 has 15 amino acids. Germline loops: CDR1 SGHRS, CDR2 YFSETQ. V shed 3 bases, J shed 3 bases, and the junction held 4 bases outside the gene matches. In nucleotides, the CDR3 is TGCGCCAGCAGCTGGGGACAGGGAGTTGGAAACACCATATATTTT. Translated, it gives CASSWGQGVGNTIYF.

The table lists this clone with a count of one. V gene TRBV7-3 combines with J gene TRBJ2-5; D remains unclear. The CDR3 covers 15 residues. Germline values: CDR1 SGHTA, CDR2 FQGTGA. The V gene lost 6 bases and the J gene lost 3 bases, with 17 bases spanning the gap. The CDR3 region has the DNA TGTGCCAGCAGAATCCCGACTGGTATTAAAGAGACCCAGTACTTC. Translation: CASRIPTGIKETQYF.

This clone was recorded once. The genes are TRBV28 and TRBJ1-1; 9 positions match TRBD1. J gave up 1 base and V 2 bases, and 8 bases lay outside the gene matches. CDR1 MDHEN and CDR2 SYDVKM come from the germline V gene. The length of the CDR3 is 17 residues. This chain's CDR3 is CASSLVLQGAANTEAFF. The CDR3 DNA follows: TGTGCCAGCAGTTTAGTCCTACAGGGGGCGGCGAACACTGAAGCTTTCTTT.

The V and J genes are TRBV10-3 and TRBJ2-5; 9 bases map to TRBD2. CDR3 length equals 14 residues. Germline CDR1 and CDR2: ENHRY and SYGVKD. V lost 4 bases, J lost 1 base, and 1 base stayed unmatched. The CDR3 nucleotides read TGTGCCATCAGTGGGCGGGAGGGCCAAGAGACCCAGTACTTC. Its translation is CAISGREGQETQYF.